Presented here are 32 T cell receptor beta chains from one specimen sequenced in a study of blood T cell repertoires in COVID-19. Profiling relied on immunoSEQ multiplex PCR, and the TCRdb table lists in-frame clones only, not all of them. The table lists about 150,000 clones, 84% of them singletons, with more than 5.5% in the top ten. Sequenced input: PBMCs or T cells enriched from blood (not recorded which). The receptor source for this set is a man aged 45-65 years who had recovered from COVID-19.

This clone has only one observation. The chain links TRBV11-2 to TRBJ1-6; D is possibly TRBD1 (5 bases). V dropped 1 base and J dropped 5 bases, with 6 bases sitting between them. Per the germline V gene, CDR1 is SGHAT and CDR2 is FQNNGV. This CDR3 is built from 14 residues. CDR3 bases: TGTGCCAGCAGCTTAGGGACAAATAATTCACCCCTCCACTTT. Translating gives CASSLGTNNSPLHF.

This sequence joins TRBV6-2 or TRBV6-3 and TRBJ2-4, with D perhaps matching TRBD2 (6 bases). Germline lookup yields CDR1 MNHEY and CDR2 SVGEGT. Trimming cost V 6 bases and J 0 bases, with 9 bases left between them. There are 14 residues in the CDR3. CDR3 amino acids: CASSMGGAKNIQYF. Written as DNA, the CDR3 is TGTGCCAGCAGCATGGGGGGAGCCAAAAACATTCAGTACTTC.

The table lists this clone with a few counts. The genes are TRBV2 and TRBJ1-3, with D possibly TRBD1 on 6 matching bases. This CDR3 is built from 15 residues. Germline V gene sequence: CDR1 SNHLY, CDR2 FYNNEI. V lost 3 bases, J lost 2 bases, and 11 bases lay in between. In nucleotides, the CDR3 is TGTGCCAGCAGTGACAGGGGAAGAACTGGAAACACCATATATTTT. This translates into CASSDRGRTGNTIYF.

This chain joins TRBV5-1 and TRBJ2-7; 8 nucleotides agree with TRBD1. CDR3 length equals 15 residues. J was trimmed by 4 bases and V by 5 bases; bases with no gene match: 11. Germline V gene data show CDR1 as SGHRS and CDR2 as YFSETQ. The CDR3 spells CASRVTSNRGYEQYF. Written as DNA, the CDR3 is TGCGCCAGCAGAGTTACTTCTAACAGGGGGTACGAGCAGTACTTC.

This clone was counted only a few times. The CDR3 nucleotides are TGTGCCAGCAGTTCACCCCAGGGGGCGGGTGAAGCTTTCTTT. This sequence encodes CASSSPQGAGEAFF. This chain links TRBV6-5 with TRBJ1-1; 8 bases align to TRBD1. CDR3 length equals 14 residues. CDR1 and CDR2 from the germline V gene are MNHEY and SVGAGI. J gave up 7 bases and V 4 bases, and 8 bases lay outside the gene matches.

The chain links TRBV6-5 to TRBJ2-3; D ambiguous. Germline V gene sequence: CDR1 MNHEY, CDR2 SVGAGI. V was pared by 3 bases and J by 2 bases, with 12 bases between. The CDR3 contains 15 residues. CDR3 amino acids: CASSYEQSPTDTQYF. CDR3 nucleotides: TGTGCCAGCAGTTATGAGCAATCCCCCACAGATACGCAGTATTTT.

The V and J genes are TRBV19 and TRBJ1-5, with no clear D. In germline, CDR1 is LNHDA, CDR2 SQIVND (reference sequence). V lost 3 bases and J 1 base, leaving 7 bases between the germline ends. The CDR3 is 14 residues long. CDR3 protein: CASSIGGSNQPQHF. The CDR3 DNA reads TGTGCCAGTAGTATCGGCGGCAGCAATCAGCCCCAGCATTTT.

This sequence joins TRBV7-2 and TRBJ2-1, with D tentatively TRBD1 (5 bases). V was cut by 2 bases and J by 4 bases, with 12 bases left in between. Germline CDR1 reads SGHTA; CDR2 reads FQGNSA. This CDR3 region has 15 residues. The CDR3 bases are TGTGCCAGCAGCTTAACTCAGGGATCGTACAATGAGCAGTTCTTC. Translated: CASSLTQGSYNEQFF.

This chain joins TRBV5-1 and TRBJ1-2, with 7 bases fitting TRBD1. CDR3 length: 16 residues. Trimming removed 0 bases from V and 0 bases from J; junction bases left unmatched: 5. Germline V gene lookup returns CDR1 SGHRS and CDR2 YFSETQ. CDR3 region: CASSLAVGTANYGYTF. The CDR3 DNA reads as TGCGCCAGCAGCTTGGCCGTCGGGACAGCTAACTATGGCTACACCTTC.

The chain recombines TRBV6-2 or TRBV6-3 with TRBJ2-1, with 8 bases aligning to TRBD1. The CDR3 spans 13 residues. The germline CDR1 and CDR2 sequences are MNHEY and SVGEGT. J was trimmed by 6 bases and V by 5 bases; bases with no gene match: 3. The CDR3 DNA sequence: TGTGCCAGCAGTCTCGGACAGGGCAATGAGCAGTTCTTC. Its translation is CASSLGQGNEQFF.

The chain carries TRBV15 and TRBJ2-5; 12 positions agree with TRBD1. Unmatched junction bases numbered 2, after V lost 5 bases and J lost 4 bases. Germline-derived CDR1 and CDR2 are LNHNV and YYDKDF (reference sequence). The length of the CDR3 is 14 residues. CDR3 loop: CATSWGQGAETQYF. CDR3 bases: TGTGCCACCAGCTGGGGACAGGGGGCAGAGACCCAGTACTTC.

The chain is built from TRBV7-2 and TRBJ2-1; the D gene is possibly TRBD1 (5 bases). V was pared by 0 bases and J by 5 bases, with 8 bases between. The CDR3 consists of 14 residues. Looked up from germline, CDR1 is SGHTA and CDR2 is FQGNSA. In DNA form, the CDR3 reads TGTGCCAGCAGCTTAGCAGCAGGGAACAATGAGCAGTTCTTC. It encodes CASSLAAGNNEQFF.

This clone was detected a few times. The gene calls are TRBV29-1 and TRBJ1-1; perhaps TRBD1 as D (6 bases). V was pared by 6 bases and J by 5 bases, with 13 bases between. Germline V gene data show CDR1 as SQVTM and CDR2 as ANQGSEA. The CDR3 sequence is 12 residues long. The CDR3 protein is CSVRSQGTEAFF. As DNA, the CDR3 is TGCAGCGTCAGAAGCCAGGGGACTGAAGCTTTCTTT. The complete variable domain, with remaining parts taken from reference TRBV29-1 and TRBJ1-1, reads SAVISQKPSRDICQRGTSLTIQCQVDSQVTMMFWYRQQPGQSLTLIATANQGSEATYESGFVIDKFPISRPNLTFSTLTVSNMSPEDSSIYLCSVRSQGTEAFFGQGTRLTVV.

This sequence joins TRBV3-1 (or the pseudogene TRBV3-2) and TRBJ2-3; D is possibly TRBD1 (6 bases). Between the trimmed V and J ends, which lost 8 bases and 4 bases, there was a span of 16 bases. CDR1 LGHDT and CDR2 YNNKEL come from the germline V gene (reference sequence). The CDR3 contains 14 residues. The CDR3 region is CASALTGGADTQYF. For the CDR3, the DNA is TGTGCCAGCGCCCTGACAGGTGGGGCAGATACGCAGTATTTT.

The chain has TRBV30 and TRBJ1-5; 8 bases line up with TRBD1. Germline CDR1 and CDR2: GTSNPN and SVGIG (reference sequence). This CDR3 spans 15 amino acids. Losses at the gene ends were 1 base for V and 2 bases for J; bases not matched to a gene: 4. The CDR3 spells CAWSGDRGGNQPQHF. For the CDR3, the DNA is TGTGCCTGGAGTGGAGACAGGGGTGGCAATCAGCCCCAGCATTTT.

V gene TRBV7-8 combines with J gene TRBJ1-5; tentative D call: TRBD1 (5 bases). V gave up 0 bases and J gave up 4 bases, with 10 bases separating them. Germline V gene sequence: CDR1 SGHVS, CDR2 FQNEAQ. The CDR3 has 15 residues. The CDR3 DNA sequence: TGTGCCAGCAGCTTAGCTGGGGCAGGGAATCAGCCCCAGCATTTT. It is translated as CASSLAGAGNQPQHF. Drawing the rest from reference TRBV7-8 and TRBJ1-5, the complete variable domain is GAGVSQSPRYKVAKRGQDVALRCDPISGHVSLFWYQQALGQGPEFLTYFQNEAQLDKSGLPSDRFFAERPEGSVSTLKIQRTQQEDSAVYLCASSLAGAGNQPQHFGDGTRLSIL.

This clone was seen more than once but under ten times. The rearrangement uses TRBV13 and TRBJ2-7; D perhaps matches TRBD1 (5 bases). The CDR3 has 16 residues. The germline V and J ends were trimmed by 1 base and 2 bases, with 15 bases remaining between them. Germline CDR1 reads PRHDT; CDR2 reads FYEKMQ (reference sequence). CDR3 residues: CASSLVMGLPPYEQYF. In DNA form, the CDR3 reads TGTGCCAGCAGCTTAGTAATGGGGCTTCCCCCCTACGAGCAGTACTTC.

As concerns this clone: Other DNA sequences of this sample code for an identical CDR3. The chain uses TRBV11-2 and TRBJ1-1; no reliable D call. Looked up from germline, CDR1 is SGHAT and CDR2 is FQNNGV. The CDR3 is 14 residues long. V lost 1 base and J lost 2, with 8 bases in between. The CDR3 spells CASSLGSVNTEAFF. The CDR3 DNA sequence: TGTGCCAGCAGCTTAGGCAGTGTAAACACTGAAGCTTTCTTT. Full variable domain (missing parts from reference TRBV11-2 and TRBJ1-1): EAGVAQSPRYKIIEKRQSVAFWCNPISGHATLYWYQQILGQGPKLLIQFQNNGVVDDSQLPKDRFSAERLKGVDSTLKIQPAKLEDSAVYLCASSLGSVNTEAFFGQGTRLTVV.

This CDR3 is CASSLRTGVYGYTF. Here the CDR3 DNA reads TGTGCCAGTAGTCTGCGGACAGGGGTCTATGGCTACACCTTC. V is TRBV19 and J is TRBJ1-2, with 9 bases fitting TRBD1. The V and J ends lost 5 bases and 4 bases, in that order; junction bases with no gene match: 5. Germline V gene lookup returns CDR1 LNHDA and CDR2 SQIVND (reference sequence). The CDR3 length is 14 residues.

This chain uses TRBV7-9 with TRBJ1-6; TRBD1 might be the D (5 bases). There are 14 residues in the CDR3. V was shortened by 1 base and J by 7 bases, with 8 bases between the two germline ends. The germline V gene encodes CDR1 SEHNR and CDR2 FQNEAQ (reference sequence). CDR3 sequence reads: CASSLVQENSPLHF. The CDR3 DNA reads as TGTGCCAGCAGCTTAGTACAGGAAAATTCACCCCTCCACTTT.

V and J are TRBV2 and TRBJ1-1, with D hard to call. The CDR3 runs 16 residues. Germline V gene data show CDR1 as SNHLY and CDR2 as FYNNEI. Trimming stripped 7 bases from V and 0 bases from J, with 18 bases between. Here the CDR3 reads CASTDRGFKLNTEAFF. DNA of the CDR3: TGTGCCAGCACGGACCGGGGTTTTAAGTTGAACACTGAAGCTTTCTTT.

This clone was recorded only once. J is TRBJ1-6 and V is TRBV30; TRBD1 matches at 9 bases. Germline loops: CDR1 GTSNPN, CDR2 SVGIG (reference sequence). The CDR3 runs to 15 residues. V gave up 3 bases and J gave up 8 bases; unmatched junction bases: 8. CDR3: CAWRPPDRGDSPLHF. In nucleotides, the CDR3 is TGTGCCTGGAGGCCTCCGGACAGGGGCGATTCACCCCTCCACTTT.

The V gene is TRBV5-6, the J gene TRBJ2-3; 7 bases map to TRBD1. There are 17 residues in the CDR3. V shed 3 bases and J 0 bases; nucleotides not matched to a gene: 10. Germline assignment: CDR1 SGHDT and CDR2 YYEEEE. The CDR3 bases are TGTGCCAGCAGCTATGGGACAGTCTCACCTAGCACAGATACGCAGTATTTT. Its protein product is CASSYGTVSPSTDTQYF.

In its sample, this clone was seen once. CDR3 amino acids: CASMAGSNQPQHF. The CDR3 coding sequence is TGTGCCAGCATGGCGGGGAGCAATCAGCCCCAGCATTTT. The chain couples TRBV6-5 to TRBJ1-5; D gene uncertain. V dropped 7 bases and J dropped 1 base, with 8 bases sitting between them. This CDR3 has 13 amino acids. Per germline, CDR1 MNHEY and CDR2 SVGAGI.

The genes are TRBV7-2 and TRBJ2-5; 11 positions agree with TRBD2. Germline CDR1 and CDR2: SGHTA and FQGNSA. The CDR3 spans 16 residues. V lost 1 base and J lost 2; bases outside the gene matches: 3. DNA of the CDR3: TGTGCCAGCAGCTTAGTGCCTAGCGGGGGGCAAGAGACCCAGTACTTC. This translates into CASSLVPSGGQETQYF.

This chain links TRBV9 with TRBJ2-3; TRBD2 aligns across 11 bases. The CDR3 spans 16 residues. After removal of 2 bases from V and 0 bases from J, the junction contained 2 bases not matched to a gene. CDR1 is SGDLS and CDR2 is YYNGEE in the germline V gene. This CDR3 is CASSVSGGASTDTQYF. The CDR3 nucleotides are TGTGCCAGCAGCGTTAGCGGGGGGGCCAGCACAGATACGCAGTATTTT.

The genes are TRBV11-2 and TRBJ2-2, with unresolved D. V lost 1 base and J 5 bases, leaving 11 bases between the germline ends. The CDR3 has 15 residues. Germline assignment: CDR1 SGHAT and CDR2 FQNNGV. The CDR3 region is CASSLVQALTGELFF. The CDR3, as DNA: TGTGCCAGCAGCTTAGTGCAAGCTTTGACCGGGGAGCTGTTTTTT.

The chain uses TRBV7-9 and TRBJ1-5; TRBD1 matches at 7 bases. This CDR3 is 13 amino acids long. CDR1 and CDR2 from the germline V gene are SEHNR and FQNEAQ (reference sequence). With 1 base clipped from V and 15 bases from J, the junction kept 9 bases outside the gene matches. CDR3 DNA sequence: TGTGCCAGCAGCTTAGATACCGGCAGGGGGGTGCATTTT. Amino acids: CASSLDTGRGVHF.

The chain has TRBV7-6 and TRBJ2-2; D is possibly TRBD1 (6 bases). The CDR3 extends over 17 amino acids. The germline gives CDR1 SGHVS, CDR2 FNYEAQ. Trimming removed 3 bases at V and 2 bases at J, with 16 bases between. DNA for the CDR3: TGTGCCAGCAGCTTGCAACCGGGACACCATAACACCGGGGAGCTGTTTTTT. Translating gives CASSLQPGHHNTGELFF.

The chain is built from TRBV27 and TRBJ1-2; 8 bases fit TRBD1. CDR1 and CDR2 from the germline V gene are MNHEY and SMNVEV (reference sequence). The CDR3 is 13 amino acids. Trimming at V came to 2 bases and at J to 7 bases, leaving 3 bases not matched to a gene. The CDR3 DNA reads TGTGCCAGCAGTTTACAGGGGGCGGTTGGCTACACCTTC. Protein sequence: CASSLQGAVGYTF.

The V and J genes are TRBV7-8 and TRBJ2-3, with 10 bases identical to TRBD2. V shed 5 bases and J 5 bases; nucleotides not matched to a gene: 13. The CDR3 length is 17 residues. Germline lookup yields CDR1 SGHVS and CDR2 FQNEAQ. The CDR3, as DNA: TGTGCCAGCAGCGCCAGAGTAGCGGGGGGAGGGGGAGATACGCAGTATTTT. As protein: CASSARVAGGGGDTQYF. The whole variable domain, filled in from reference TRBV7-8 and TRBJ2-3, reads GAGVSQSPRYKVAKRGQDVALRCDPISGHVSLFWYQQALGQGPEFLTYFQNEAQLDKSGLPSDRFFAERPEGSVSTLKIQRTQQEDSAVYLCASSARVAGGGGDTQYFGPGTRLTVL.

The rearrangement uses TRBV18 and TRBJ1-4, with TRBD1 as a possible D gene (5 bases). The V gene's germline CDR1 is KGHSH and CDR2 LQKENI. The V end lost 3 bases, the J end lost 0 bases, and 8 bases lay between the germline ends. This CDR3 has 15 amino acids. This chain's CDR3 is CASSPGLSTNEKLFF. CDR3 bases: TGTGCCAGCTCACCGGGACTTTCAACTAATGAAAAACTGTTTTTT. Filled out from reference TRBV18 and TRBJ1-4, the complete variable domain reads NAGVMQNPRHLVRRRGQEARLRCSPMKGHSHVYWYRQLPEEGLKFMVYLQKENIIDESGMPKERFSAEFPKEGPSILRIQQVVRGDSAAYFCASSPGLSTNEKLFFGSGTQLSVL.